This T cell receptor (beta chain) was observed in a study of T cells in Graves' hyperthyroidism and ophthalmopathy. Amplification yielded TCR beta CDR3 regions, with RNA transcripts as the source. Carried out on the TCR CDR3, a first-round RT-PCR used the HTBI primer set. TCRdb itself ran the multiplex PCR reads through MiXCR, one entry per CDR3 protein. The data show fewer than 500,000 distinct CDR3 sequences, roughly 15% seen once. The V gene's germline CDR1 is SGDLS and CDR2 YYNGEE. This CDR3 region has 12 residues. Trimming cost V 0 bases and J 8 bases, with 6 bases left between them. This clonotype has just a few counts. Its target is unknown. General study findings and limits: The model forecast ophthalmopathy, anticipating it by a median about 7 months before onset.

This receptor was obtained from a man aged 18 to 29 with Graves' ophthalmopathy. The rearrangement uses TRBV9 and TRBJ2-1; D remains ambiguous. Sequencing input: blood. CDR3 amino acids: CASSVGLDEQFF. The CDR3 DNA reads TGTGCCAGCAGCGTAGGGTTGGATGAGCAGTTCTTC. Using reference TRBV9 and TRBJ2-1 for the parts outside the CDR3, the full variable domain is DSGVTQTPKHLITATGQRVTLRCSPRSGDLSVYWYQQSLDQGLQFLIQYYNGEERAKGNILERFSAQQFPDLHSELNLSSLELGDSALYFCASSVGLDEQFFGPGTRLTVL.